This entry lists 6 T cell receptor beta chains sequenced from one sample in a study of cytomegalovirus exposure and HLA in healthy donors. PCR used 60 Vbeta primers and 13 Jbeta primers. Generated by immunoSEQ multiplex PCR, the TCRdb table keeps only in-frame clones and is missing some. Of about 120,000 clones detected, just under 70% appear once; the ten largest clones hold roughly 8.7%. Sequencing was performed on PBMCs. The receptors were sampled from a man under 40 in good health and CMV-seropositive.

This clone has just one count. The chain employs TRBV5-4 and TRBJ2-1, with a possible D match to TRBD2 (6 bases). Trimming pared 4 bases from V and 9 bases from J, leaving 14 bases between. The CDR3 runs to 13 residues. CDR1 is SGHNT, CDR2 YYREEE, per germline (reference sequence). The CDR3 nucleotides are TGTGCCAGCAGCCGGGGGTCGTTCGGTGAGCAGTTCTTC. It yields the protein CASSRGSFGEQFF.

The V call is TRBV6-5, the J call TRBJ2-3, with 8 positions matching TRBD2. The CDR3 totals 11 residues. CDR1 is MNHEY and CDR2 is SVGAGI in the germline V gene. V shed 7 bases, J shed 8 bases, and the junction held 2 bases outside the gene matches. In DNA form, the CDR3 reads TGTGCCAGCATCCGGGGGGGTACGCAGTATTTT. The encoded protein is CASIRGGTQYF.

The J gene is TRBJ2-2, the V gene TRBV2; maybe TRBD2 (6 bases). This CDR3 has 15 amino acids. In germline, CDR1 is SNHLY, CDR2 FYNNEI. V lost 6 bases and J lost 0, with 11 bases in between. CDR3 protein: CASRHRGTNTGELFF. The CDR3 DNA sequence: TGTGCCAGCAGACACCGGGGGACGAACACCGGGGAGCTGTTTTTT.

This chain uses TRBV9 with TRBJ1-5; D ambiguous. Germline-derived CDR1 and CDR2 are SGDLS and YYNGEE. The CDR3 consists of 15 residues. V gave up 4 bases and J gave up 3 bases, with 14 bases separating them. The CDR3 coding sequence is TGTGCCAGCAGCCTTTACAGAGGGTACAATCAGCCCCAGCATTTT. As protein: CASSLYRGYNQPQHF. The full variable domain, with the rest looked up from reference TRBV9 and TRBJ1-5, is DSGVTQTPKHLITATGQRVTLRCSPRSGDLSVYWYQQSLDQGLQFLIQYYNGEERAKGNILERFSAQQFPDLHSELNLSSLELGDSALYFCASSLYRGYNQPQHFGDGTRLSIL.

The chain links TRBV10-2 to TRBJ1-5; 7 bases align to TRBD1. J was trimmed by 7 bases and V by 7 bases; bases with no gene match: 4. The CDR3 loop spans 12 amino acids. CDR1 and CDR2 from the germline V gene are WSHSY and SAAADI. Here the CDR3 DNA reads TGCGCCAGCACGGCAGGGGGGCAGCCCCAGCATTTT. Its protein is CASTAGGQPQHF.

The chain recombines TRBV19 with TRBJ1-1; TRBD1 agrees at 8 bases. The V segment lost 8 bases and the J segment 0 bases; nucleotides outside the gene matches: 2. The CDR3 is made up of 13 amino acids. Germline lookup yields CDR1 LNHDA and CDR2 SQIVND (reference sequence). CDR3: CASGTGLNTEAFF. The CDR3 bases are TGTGCCAGTGGGACAGGATTGAACACTGAAGCTTTCTTT.